This is a list of T cell receptor beta chains from one sample in a study of blood T cell repertoires in COVID-19. Assay: immunoSEQ multiplex PCR; the TCRdb copy retains only in-frame clones and omits some. This sample has a few hundred thousand clones; over 70% occur once, and the top ten carry approximately 7.2%. The sequenced material came from peripheral blood. These receptors were collected from a woman in her seventies with acute or convalescent COVID-19. Each CDR3 is given with its conserved first and last residue. Fields, in order: V gene, J gene, CDR3 protein.

TRBV19,TRBJ1-2,CASSISGITTSEGYGYTF
TRBV3-1/TRBV3-2,TRBJ2-1,CASSQAGAGAYNEQFF
TRBV4-3,TRBJ2-3,CASSQVAGGWVGDTQYF
TRBV7-8,TRBJ2-3,CASSLTGDKSDTQYF
TRBV6-2/TRBV6-3,TRBJ2-3,CASSYLPMRDRGTGTDTQYF
TRBV5-1,TRBJ2-2,CASSLRTGHTGELFF
TRBV6-2/TRBV6-3,TRBJ2-3,CASSSDRGGTDTQYF
TRBV2,TRBJ1-6,CASSVQGRNSPLHF
TRBV20-1,TRBJ2-3,CSASTPGQSTDTQYF
TRBV4-2,TRBJ2-2,CASSHPTGPVTGELFF